This T cell receptor (beta chain) was sequenced for a study of blood T cells in healthy people across ages. Study as a whole: Template switching recovered approximately one barcoded beta molecule for every two T cells.

Overall study findings and caveats: In these data, TCR beta diversity tracked strongly with naive T cell percentage.

Germline V gene lookup returns CDR1 DFQATT and CDR2 SNEGSKA (reference sequence). The germline V and J ends were trimmed by 6 bases and 0 bases, with 12 bases remaining between them. The CDR3 is 13 residues long. At least 5 micrograms of total RNA were extracted per sample. For the second PCR, which ran for about 7 to 12 cycles, a sample-barcoded 5' primer and a J-beta primer mix were used. TCRdb re-analysed the 5' RACE reads in MiXCR, keeping a single row per CDR3 protein. The sample yields 1.2 million to 1.5 million distinct CDR3 sequences, roughly 60% seen once. With respect to this clonotype: Its antigen is undetermined.

The clonotype originates from a man aged 18 to 30 in good health. The rearrangement uses TRBV20-1 and TRBJ2-7; possibly TRBD1 for D (5 bases). The sequencing sample was made of blood. This CDR3 reads CSAEPDNSYEQYF. The CDR3 DNA is TGCAGTGCCGAACCGGACAACTCCTACGAGCAGTACTTC.